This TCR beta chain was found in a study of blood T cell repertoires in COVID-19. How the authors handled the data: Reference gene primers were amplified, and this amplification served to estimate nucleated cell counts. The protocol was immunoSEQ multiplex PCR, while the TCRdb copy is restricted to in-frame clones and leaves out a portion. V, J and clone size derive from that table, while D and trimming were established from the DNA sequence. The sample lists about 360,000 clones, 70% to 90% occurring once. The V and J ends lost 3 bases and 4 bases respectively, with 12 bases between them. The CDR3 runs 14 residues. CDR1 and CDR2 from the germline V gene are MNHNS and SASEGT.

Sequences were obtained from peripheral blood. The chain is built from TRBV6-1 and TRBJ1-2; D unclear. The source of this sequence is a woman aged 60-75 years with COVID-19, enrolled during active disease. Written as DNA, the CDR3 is TGTGCCAGCAGTGAGTGGGGAGGTGGCTATGGCTACACCTTC. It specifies CASSEWGGGYGYTF.